These T cell receptor beta chains were read from a single sample in a study of identical twins. TCRdb passed the 5' RACE reads through MiXCR, listing each CDR3 protein once. This table has hundreds of thousands of distinct CDR3 sequences, approximately 7.3% appearing once. These data were also reused for a study on yellow fever vaccine responses in identical twins.

Sequencing was performed on CD8+ T cells sorted from blood. Receptors originate from a woman aged 18 to 35 in good health. Both conserved end residues are part of each CDR3.

TRBJ2-7 TRBV29-1 CSVEDRAGGVQYEQYF
TRBJ2-2 TRBV6-1 CASTPEPGGDGELFF
TRBJ1-2 TRBV11-2 CASSLGAGSVYGYTF
TRBJ1-1 TRBV10-3 CAISESGGLEENTEAFF
TRBJ2-2 TRBV6-5 CASSYTPMTSGTTGELFF
TRBJ2-7 TRBV12-3/TRBV12-4 CASSRDRVYEQYF
TRBJ2-5 TRBV12-3/TRBV12-4 CASSGDQQETQYF
TRBJ2-2 TRBV27 CASSLAASAGELFF
TRBJ2-3 TRBV6-1 CASSEVAGEGYTQYF
TRBJ2-7 TRBV27 CASSFYQGAEEQYF
TRBJ2-1 TRBV6-5 CASSYLPFGQPASNEQFF
TRBJ1-4 TRBV4-1 CASSPWGNEKLFF
TRBJ1-1 TRBV20-1 CSASFILMGVNTEAFF
TRBJ2-3 TRBV2 CATISTDTQYF
TRBJ2-5 TRBV20-1 CSASSADTQYF
TRBJ1-3 TRBV4-1 CASSQDESSGNTIYF